Listed below are T cell receptor beta chains from one sample, sequenced in a study of shared clonotypes between healthy human individuals. Method: immunoSEQ multiplex PCR; TCRdb's copy keeps in-frame clones and lacks some. The sample consists of hundreds of thousands of clones, around 96% of them appearing once. Sequencing was performed on naive CD8+ T cells sorted from blood. All receptors come from a woman younger than 45 in good health. The CDR3 runs from the conserved cysteine through the conserved F or W.

V	J	CDR3
TRBV7-6	TRBJ2-2	CASSRSGGKANTGELFF
TRBV5-6	TRBJ2-1	CASSLVPRGPNEQFF
TRBV27	TRBJ2-1	CASSLGSAPNVFF
TRBV5-4	TRBJ2-1	CASKVPGGPSGEQFF
TRBV28	TRBJ2-7	CASSLLRAGSSYEQYF
TRBV7-9	TRBJ1-1	CASSGRDRVTEAFF
TRBV11-2	TRBJ2-1	CASSLLGSYNEQFF
TRBV27	TRBJ2-7	CASSLALAAPYYEQYF
TRBV9	TRBJ2-7	CASSVGAGGLEQYF
TRBV27	TRBJ2-7	CASSFRGTRYEQYF
TRBV5-4	TRBJ2-7	CASSDGDRGGYEQYF
TRBV2	TRBJ2-7	CAASDFRNFTYEQYF
TRBV4-1	.	CASSQVADGYEQYF
TRBV7-9	TRBJ2-7	CASSRDFAYEQYF
TRBV19	TRBJ2-7	CASSVRDTTYEQYF
TRBV10-2	TRBJ2-7	CASSEFTRPYEQYF
TRBV19	TRBJ2-5	CASSIGAGQRVETQYF
TRBV19	TRBJ2-1	CASTLAVGGDEQFF
TRBV5-5	TRBJ2-1	CASSLYNEQFF
TRBV13	TRBJ1-5	CASSSRGSNQPQHF
TRBV21-1	TRBJ1-1	CASSAPDRGHWTEAFF
TRBV5-1	TRBJ2-7	CASSLEGGAYEQYF
TRBV9	TRBJ1-2	CASSVVQDYGYTF
TRBV28	TRBJ1-1	CASSLPRGLAEAFF
TRBV6-5	.	CASSYTGTSNSYEQYF
TRBV7-9	TRBJ2-3	CASRMGQQGGADTQYF